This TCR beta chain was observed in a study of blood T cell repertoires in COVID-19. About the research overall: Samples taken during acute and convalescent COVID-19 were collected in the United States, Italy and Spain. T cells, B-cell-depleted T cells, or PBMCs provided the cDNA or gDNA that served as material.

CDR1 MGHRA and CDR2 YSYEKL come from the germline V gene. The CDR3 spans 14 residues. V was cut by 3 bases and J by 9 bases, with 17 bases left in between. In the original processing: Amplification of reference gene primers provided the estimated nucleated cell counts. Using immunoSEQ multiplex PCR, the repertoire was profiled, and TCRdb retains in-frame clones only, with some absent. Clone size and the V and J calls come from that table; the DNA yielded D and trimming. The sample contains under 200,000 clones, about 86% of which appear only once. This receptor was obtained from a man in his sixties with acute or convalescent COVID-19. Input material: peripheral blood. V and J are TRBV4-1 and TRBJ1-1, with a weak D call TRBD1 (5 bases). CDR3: CASSHKWGGVQAFF. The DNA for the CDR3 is TGCGCCAGCAGCCATAAGTGGGGGGGGGTCCAAGCTTTCTTT.